This T cell receptor beta chain was observed in a study of regulatory T cells in long-lasting Graves disease. Time point: newly diagnosed GD, antithyroid drugs for less than 3 months. Construction of the TCR library relied on RNA isolated from PBMCs. Assembly of TCR beta libraries relied on iRepertoire HTBI primers together with Arm-PCR of CDR3 regions. TCRdb fed the multiplex PCR reads into MiXCR, producing one record per CDR3 protein. Of some 500,000 distinct CDR3 sequences listed, roughly a sixth were seen once; the top ten hold 25%. The data also belong to a second study, concerning T cells in Graves' hyperthyroidism and ophthalmopathy.

Sequenced here: peripheral blood mononuclear cells (PBMCs), sampled at new diagnosis, from a patient treated with antithyroid drugs. The sequence was collected from a middle-aged woman with Graves disease.

DNA for the CDR3: TGTGCCAGCAGTTCACGGGAGGATGATACGCAGTATTTT. Protein product: CASSSREDDTQYF. J is TRBJ2-3 and V is TRBV12-3 or TRBV12-4, with 7 bases fitting TRBD2. The CDR3 extends over 13 amino acids. After removal of 4 bases from V and 6 bases from J, the junction contained 4 bases not matched to a gene.